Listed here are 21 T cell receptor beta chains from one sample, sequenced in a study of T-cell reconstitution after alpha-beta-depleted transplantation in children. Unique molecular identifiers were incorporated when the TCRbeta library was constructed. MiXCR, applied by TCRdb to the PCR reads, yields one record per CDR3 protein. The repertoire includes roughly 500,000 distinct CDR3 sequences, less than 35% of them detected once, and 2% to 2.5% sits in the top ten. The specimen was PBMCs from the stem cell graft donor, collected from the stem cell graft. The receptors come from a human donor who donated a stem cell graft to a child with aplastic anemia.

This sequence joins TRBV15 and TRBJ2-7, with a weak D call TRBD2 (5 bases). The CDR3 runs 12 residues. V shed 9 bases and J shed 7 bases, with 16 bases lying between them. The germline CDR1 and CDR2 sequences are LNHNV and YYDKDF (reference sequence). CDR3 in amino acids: CATDSPAGEQYF. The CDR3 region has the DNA TGTGCCACGGACTCCCCCGCGGGTGAGCAGTACTTC.

The CDR3 nucleotides are TGTGCCAGCTCACAGACAGGGGGCGCTTGGGGCACTGAAGCTTTCTTT. Protein product: CASSQTGGAWGTEAFF. The chain has TRBV18 and TRBJ1-1, with TRBD1 matching over 10 bases. The CDR3 is 16 amino acids. CDR1 is KGHSH and CDR2 is LQKENI in the germline V gene. Germline trimming cut 4 bases from V and 4 bases from J; bases unmatched to any gene: 9. The full variable domain, with the rest looked up from reference TRBV18 and TRBJ1-1, is NAGVMQNPRHLVRRRGQEARLRCSPMKGHSHVYWYRQLPEEGLKFMVYLQKENIIDESGMPKERFSAEFPKEGPSILRIQQVVRGDSAAYFCASSQTGGAWGTEAFFGQGTRLTVV.

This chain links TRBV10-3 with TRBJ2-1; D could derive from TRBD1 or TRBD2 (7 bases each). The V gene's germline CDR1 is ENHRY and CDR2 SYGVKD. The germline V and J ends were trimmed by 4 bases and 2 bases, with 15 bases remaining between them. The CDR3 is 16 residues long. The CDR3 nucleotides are TGTGCCATCAGTGCATCAGGGGGGGGTGCCTACAATGAGCAGTTCTTC. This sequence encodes CAISASGGGAYNEQFF.

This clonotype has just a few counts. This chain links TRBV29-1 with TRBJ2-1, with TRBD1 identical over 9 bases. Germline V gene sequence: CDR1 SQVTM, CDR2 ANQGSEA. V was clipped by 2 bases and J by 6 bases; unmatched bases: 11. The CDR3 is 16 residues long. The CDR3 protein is CSVESHRDRVTNEQFF. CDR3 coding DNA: TGCAGCGTTGAATCGCACCGGGACAGGGTTACCAATGAGCAGTTCTTC.

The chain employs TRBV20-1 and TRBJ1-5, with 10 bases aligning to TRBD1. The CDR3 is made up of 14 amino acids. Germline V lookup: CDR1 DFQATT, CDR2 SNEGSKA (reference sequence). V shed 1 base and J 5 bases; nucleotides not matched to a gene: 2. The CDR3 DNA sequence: TGCAGTGCTAGAGCTGGGACAGGGGATCAGCCCCAGCATTTT. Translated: CSARAGTGDQPQHF.

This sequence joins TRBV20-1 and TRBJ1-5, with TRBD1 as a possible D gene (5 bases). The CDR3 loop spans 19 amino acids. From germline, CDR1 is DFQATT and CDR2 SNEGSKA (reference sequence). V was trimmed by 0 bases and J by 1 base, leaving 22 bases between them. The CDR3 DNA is TGCAGTGCTAGAGATCTTAGCAGGGAGGGTATATCGAGCAATCAGCCCCAGCATTTT. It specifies CSARDLSREGISSNQPQHF.

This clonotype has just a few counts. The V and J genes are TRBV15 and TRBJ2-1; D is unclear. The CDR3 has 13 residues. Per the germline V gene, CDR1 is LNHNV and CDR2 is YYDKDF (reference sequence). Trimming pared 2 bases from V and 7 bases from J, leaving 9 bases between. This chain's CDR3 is CATSRPPGNEQFF. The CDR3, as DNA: TGTGCCACCAGCAGACCCCCAGGAAATGAGCAGTTCTTC.

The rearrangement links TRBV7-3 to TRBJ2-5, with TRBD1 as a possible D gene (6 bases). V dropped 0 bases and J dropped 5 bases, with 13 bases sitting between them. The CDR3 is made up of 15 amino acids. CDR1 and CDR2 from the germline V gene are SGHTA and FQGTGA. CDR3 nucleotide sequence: TGTGCCAGCAGCTTAACGCGGCAGGGGCCGGAGACCCAGTACTTC. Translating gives CASSLTRQGPETQYF.

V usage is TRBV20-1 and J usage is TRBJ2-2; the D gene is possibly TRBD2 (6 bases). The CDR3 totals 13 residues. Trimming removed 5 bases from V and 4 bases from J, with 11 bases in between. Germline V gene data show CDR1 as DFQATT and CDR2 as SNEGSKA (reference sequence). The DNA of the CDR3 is TGCAGTGCTCGGGGGAGTGGCACCGGGGAGCTGTTTTTT. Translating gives CSARGSGTGELFF.

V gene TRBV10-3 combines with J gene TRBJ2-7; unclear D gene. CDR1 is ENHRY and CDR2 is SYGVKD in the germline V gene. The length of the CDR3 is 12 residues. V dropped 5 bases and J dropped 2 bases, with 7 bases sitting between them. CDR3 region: CAISPRTYEQYF. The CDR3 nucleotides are TGTGCCATCAGTCCCCGGACCTACGAGCAGTACTTC.

As DNA, the CDR3 is TGTGCCAGCAGCTTAGCTGGGCTAGCGATGTACAATGAGCAGTTCTTC. It encodes CASSLAGLAMYNEQFF. V usage is TRBV7-2 and J usage is TRBJ2-1; D may be TRBD2 (6 bases). V was shortened by 0 bases and J by 4 bases, with 13 bases between the two germline ends. There are 16 residues in the CDR3. Germline V CDR1 and CDR2: SGHTA, FQGNSA.

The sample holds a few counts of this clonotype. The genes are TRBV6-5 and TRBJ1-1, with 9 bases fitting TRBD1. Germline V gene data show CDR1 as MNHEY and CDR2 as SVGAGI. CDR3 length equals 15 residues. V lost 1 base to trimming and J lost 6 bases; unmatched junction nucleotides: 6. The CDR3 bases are TGTGCCAGCAGTTACTTTGGGACAGGGCAGTCTGAAGCTTTCTTT. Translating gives CASSYFGTGQSEAFF.

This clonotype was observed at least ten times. The CDR3, as DNA: TGTGCCAGCAGTTTAGACGGTAGCAATCAGCCCCAGCATTTT. Its protein product is CASSLDGSNQPQHF. The chain recombines TRBV12-3 or TRBV12-4 with TRBJ1-5; unclear D gene. The V and J ends lost 1 base and 0 bases respectively, with 4 bases between them. The CDR3 spans 14 residues.

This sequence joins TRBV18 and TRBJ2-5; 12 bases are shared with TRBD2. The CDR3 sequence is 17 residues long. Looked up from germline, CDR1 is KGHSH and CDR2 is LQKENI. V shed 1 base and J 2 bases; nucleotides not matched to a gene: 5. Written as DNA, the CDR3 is TGTGCCAGCTCACCACGACTAGCGGGAGTTACTCAAGAGACCCAGTACTTC. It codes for CASSPRLAGVTQETQYF.

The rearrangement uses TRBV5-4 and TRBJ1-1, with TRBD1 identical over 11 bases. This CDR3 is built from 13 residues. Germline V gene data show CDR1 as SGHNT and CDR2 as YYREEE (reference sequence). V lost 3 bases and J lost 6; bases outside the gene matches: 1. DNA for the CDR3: TGTGCCAGCAGCTGGGACAGGGGGGCTGAAGCTTTCTTT. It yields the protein CASSWDRGAEAFF.

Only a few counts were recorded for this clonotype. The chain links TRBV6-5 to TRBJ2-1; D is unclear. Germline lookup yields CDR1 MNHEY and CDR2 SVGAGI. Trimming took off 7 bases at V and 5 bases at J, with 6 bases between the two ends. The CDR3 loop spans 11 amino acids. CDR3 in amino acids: CASKEDNEQFF. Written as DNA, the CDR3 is TGTGCCAGCAAGGAAGACAATGAGCAGTTCTTC.

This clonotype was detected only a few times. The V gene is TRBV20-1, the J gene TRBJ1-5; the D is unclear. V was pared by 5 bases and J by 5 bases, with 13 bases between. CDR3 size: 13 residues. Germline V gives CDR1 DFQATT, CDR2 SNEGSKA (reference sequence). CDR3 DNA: TGCAGTGCTCCCCGGGATCCAGATCAGCCCCAGCATTTT. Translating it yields CSAPRDPDQPQHF.

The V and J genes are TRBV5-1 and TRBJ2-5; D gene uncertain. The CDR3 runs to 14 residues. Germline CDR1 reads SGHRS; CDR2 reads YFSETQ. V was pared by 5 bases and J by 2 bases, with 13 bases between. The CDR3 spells CASSELVQQETQYF. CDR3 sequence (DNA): TGCGCCAGCAGTGAGCTCGTACAGCAAGAGACCCAGTACTTC.

The CDR3 sequence is CASSEARGEQYV. The CDR3 DNA reads TGTGCCAGCAGTGAAGCGAGGGGGGAGCAGTACGTC. The gene calls are TRBV6-1 and TRBJ2-7, with D perhaps TRBD1 (6 bases). Germline CDR1 and CDR2: MNHNS and SASEGT. The length of the CDR3 is 12 residues. V was shortened by 0 bases and J by 7 bases, with 7 bases between the two germline ends.

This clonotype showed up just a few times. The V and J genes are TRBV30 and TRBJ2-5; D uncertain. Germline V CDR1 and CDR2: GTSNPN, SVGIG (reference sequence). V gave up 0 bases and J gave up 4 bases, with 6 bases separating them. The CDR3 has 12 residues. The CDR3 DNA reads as TGTGCCTGGAGTGTACTGGGAGAGACCCAGTACTTC. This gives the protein CAWSVLGETQYF. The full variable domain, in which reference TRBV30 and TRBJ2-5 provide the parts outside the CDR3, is SQTIHQWPATLVQPVGSPLSLECTVEGTSNPNLYWYRQAAGRGLQLLFYSVGIGQISSEVPQNLSASRPQDRQFILSSKKLLLSDSGFYLCAWSVLGETQYFGPGTRLLVL.

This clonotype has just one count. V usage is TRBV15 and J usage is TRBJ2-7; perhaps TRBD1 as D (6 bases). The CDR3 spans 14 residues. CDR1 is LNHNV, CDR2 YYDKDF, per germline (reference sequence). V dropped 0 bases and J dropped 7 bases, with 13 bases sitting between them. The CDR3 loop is CATSRDLGAWEQYV. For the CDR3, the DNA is TGTGCCACCAGCAGAGATCTGGGGGCCTGGGAGCAGTACGTC.